This is a list of T cell receptor beta chains from one sample in a study of T cell responses to AZD1222 COVID-19 vaccine. Profiled with immunoSEQ multiplex PCR; TCRdb holds only in-frame clones, not every one. The data hold over 65,000 clones, with 88% observed a single time. The sequenced sample was peripheral blood, obtained 28 days after the second AZD1222 dose. These receptors came from an adult who received the AZD1222 COVID-19 vaccine. CDR3s include the opening cysteine and the closing phenylalanine or tryptophan. D genes are given only for firm matches. Rows may omit the clone size; those that give it use once, few, many or a size class.

clone_size cdr3_length j_call v_call d_call cdr3_aa cdr3_nt
NA 10 TRBJ1-4 TRBV28 NA CASGNEKLFF TGTGCCAGCGGTAATGAAAAACTGTTTTTT
NA 18 TRBJ1-5 TRBV19 NA CASSIDPLGTSGNQPQHF TGTGCCAGTAGTATAGATCCCCTCGGGACCAGTGGCAATCAGCCCCAGCATTTT
NA 13 TRBJ2-7 TRBV5-4 NA CASSPPGAYEQYF TGTGCCAGCAGCCCCCCAGGGGCCTACGAGCAGTACTTC
NA 15 TRBJ1-1 TRBV7-2 NA CASSLPRAGNTEAFF TGTGCCAGCAGCTTACCCCGGGCCGGGAACACTGAAGCTTTCTTT
NA 15 TRBJ2-1 TRBV19 NA CASSITPEGYNEQFF TGTGCCAGTAGTATTACCCCCGAGGGCTACAATGAGCAGTTCTTC
NA 13 TRBJ1-3 TRBV2 NA CASSVGAGNTIYF TGTGCCAGCAGTGTAGGGGCCGGAAACACCATATATTTT
NA 14 TRBJ1-5 TRBV6-5 NA CASSLRGGNQPQHF TGTGCCAGCAGTCTCAGGGGTGGCAATCAGCCCCAGCATTTT
NA 17 TRBJ1-2 TRBV18 NA CASSPNPRQGNTLGGTF TGTGCCAGCTCACCAAATCCCCGGCAGGGCAACACATTAGGAGGCACCTTC
few 16 TRBJ1-6 TRBV5-5 TRBD1 CASSLSGQGFWSPLHF TGTGCCAGCAGCTTATCCGGACAGGGTTTTTGGTCACCCCTCCACTTT
NA 14 TRBJ1-2 TRBV4-1 TRBD1 CASSQETGDYGYTF TGCGCCAGCAGCCAAGAGACAGGGGACTATGGCTACACCTTC
NA 18 TRBJ2-3 TRBV11-2 TRBD2 CASSSLGTSGVVIDTQYF TGTGCCAGCAGCTCGCTCGGCACTAGCGGAGTAGTGATAGATACGCAGTATTTT
NA 15 TRBJ2-3 TRBV28 NA CASSLGAGMADTQYF TGTGCCAGCAGTTTGGGTGCGGGTATGGCAGATACGCAGTATTTT
medium-sized 15 TRBJ2-1 TRBV9 TRBD2 CASSPFGRAGDEQFF TGTGCCAGCAGCCCGTTCGGGAGGGCCGGGGATGAGCAGTTCTTC
NA 12 TRBJ2-7 TRBV11-3 TRBD1 CASSETGGEQYF TGTGCCAGCAGCGAGACAGGGGGCGAGCAGTACTTC
NA 15 TRBJ2-1 TRBV6-2/TRBV6-3 NA CASSYYESSYNEQFF TGTGCCAGCAGTTATTACGAGAGCTCCTACAATGAGCAGTTCTTC
NA 13 TRBJ2-5 TRBV4-1 NA CASSPYRAETQYF TGCGCCAGCAGCCCCTACCGAGCAGAGACCCAGTACTTC
NA 17 TRBJ1-5 TRBV7-8 NA CASSLWQGGVRNQPQHF TGTGCCAGCAGCTTATGGCAGGGAGGTGTTCGAAATCAGCCCCAGCATTTT
NA 15 TRBJ1-2 TRBV6-1 NA CASSEWRGSNYGYTF TGTGCCAGCAGTGAATGGAGGGGGTCTAACTATGGCTACACCTTC
NA 14 TRBJ1-2 TRBV11-2 NA CASSVQGVGYGYTF TGTGCCAGCAGCGTTCAGGGAGTAGGGTATGGCTACACCTTC
once 15 TRBJ1-1 TRBV18 NA CASSPLRERNTEAFF TGTGCCAGCTCACCCCTCAGGGAGAGGAACACTGAAGCTTTCTTT
NA 13 TRBJ2-3 TRBV10-1 NA CASSEGDWDTQYF TGCGCCAGCAGTGAGGGCGACTGGGATACGCAGTATTTT
NA 16 TRBJ1-5 TRBV6-1 NA CASSEQIGQPNQPQHF TGTGCCAGCAGTGAACAAATCGGACAGCCAAATCAGCCCCAGCATTTT
NA 14 TRBJ2-7 TRBV5-1 NA CASSLDFRGHEQYF TGCGCCAGCAGCTTGGATTTCAGGGGCCACGAGCAGTACTTC
NA 15 TRBJ1-3 TRBV5-1 NA CASSLDRVSGNTIYF TGCGCCAGCAGCTTGGATCGTGTGTCTGGAAACACCATATATTTT
NA 17 TRBJ2-1 TRBV7-9 TRBD2 CASSRTSGREVNNEQFF TGTGCCAGCAGCCGGACTAGCGGGAGAGAGGTGAACAATGAGCAGTTCTTC